This entry features one T cell receptor (beta chain) sequence. The CDR3 is 15 amino acids. Germline loops: CDR1 LNHDA, CDR2 SQIVND (reference sequence). Trimming shortened V by 5 bases and J by 5 bases, and 18 bases separated the two germline ends. The data originate from a study of blood T cell repertoires in COVID-19. Across the study: The United States, Italy and Spain were the sources of the acute and convalescent COVID-19 samples. PBMCs, B-cell-depleted T cells, or T cells provided the cDNA or gDNA that made up the material.

Original methodology: Amplification with reference gene primers provided the estimates of nucleated cell counts. The protocol was immunoSEQ multiplex PCR, while the TCRdb copy is restricted to in-frame clones and leaves out a portion. That table is the source of V, J and clone size, and D and trimming were worked out from the DNA. The sample lists 100,000 to 110,000 clones; 85% were seen once. This chain joins TRBV19 and TRBJ2-5; D is unresolved. The sequence was obtained from a man in his fifties or sixties with active or convalescent COVID-19. The sample comprised peripheral blood. This CDR3 is CASSSEPFSGETQYF. CDR3 DNA sequence: TGTGCCAGTAGTTCAGAACCCTTCTCCGGGGAGACCCAGTACTTC.